This T cell receptor (beta chain) appears in the sequencing data of a study of beta chain features in type 1 diabetes. Study results and caveats: The analysis here could not establish whether HLA type shapes TCRB rearrangement. TCRB CDR3s from Type 1 diabetes patients were moderately but significantly shorter in all four CD4+ subsets. The naive, central memory and Treg TCRB repertoires of patients appeared to be more similar to one another than those of healthy donors.

Germline values: CDR1 SGHKS, CDR2 YYEKEE (reference sequence). V lost 7 bases, J lost 3 bases, and 13 bases lay in between. The CDR3 is 14 amino acids. Expressed TCRB transcripts were sequenced after all isolated RNA was converted to cDNA. The average read count of naive, central memory and regulatory T cell samples was about 3.57 million. Assay: immunoSEQ multiplex PCR; the TCRdb copy retains only in-frame clones and omits some. There are around 40,000 clones in the sample; approximately 68% occur only once, and roughly 2.2% lies in the top ten. About this clone itself: The antigen is unknown.

The authors took one heparinised blood draw, averaging roughly 120 mL, from each donor. The sequence came from a woman aged 18-29 years with type 1 diabetes. V gene TRBV5-5 combines with J gene TRBJ1-4; TRBD1 might be the D (5 bases). Sequencing was done on a sample of Tregs from blood. CDR3 in amino acids: CASSATAANEKLFF. The CDR3 coding sequence is TGTGCCAGCTCAGCGACAGCCGCTAATGAAAAACTGTTTTTT.